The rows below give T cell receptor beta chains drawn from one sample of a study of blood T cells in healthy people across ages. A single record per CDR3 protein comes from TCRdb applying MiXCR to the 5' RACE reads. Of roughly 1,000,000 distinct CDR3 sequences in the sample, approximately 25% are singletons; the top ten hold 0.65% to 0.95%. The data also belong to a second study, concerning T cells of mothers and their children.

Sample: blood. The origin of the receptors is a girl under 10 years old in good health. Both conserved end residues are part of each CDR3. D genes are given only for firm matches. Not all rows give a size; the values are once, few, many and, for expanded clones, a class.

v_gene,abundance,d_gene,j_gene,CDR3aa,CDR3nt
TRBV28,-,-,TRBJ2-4,CASSLKYWGSLFQNIQYF,TGTGCCAGCAGTTTAAAATACTGGGGCAGTTTATTCCAAAACATTCAGTACTTC
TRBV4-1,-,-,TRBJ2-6,CASSQEGSALFRANVLTF,TGCGCCAGCAGCCAAGAAGGATCGGCCCTCTTTCGGGCCAACGTCCTGACTTTC
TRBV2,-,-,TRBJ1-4,CASSEAQGLNEKLFF,TGTGCCAGCAGTGAAGCCCAGGGTCTTAATGAAAAACTGTTTTTT
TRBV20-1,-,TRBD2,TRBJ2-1,CSAPKAGREGPYNEQFF,TGCAGTGCGCCCAAGGCGGGGAGGGAGGGGCCTTACAATGAGCAGTTCTTC
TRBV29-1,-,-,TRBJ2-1,CSVEGRDGNNEQFF,TGCAGCGTTGAAGGAAGGGACGGAAACAATGAGCAGTTCTTC
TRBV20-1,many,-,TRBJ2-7,CSARILGAPTYEQYF,TGCAGTGCTAGGATATTGGGGGCCCCGACCTACGAGCAGTACTTC
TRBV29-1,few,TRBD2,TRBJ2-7,CSVGLTSGGVYEQYF,TGCAGCGTTGGCCTCACTAGCGGGGGGGTCTACGAGCAGTACTTC
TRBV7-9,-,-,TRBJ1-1,CASSLARRGRDTEAFF,TGTGCCAGCAGCTTAGCGCGTCGGGGCAGAGACACTGAAGCTTTCTTT
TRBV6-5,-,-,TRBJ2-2,CASSYSPDRWTGELFF,TGTGCCAGCAGTTACTCGCCGGACCGTTGGACCGGGGAGCTGTTTTTT
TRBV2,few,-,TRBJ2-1,CADDGKSNEQFF,TGTGCCGACGACGGGAAATCTAATGAGCAGTTCTTC
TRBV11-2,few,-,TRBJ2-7,CASSSLQGYTYEQYF,TGTGCCAGCAGCTCCCTACAGGGATATACCTACGAGCAGTACTTC
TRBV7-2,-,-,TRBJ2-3,CASSLMASPTDTQYF,TGTGCCAGCAGCTTAATGGCGAGCCCAACAGATACGCAGTATTTT
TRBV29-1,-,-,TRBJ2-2,CSVQRDNTGELFF,TGCAGCGTTCAGAGGGACAACACCGGGGAGCTGTTTTTT
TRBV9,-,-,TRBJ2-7,CASSVGVGYEQYF,TGTGCCAGCAGCGTAGGAGTCGGCTACGAGCAGTACTTC
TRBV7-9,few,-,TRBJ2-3,CASRLFSPRGPTDTQYF,TGTGCCAGCAGATTATTTTCGCCCCGTGGACCCACAGATACGCAGTATTTT
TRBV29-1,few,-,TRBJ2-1,CSVPQHGHEQFF,TGCAGCGTTCCACAACATGGACATGAGCAGTTCTTC
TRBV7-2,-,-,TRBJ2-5,CASSLGGDQGETQYF,TGTGCCAGCAGCTTAGGAGGGGATCAGGGAGAGACCCAGTACTTC
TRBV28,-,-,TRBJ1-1,CASRPNRGGGNTEAFF,TGTGCCAGCAGACCAAACCGGGGAGGAGGGAACACTGAAGCTTTCTTT
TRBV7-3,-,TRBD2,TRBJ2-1,CASSLGLAGSYEQLF,TGTGCCAGCAGTCTCGGACTAGCGGGATCCTATGAGCAGCTCTTC
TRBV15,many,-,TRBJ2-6,CATSRDAGRGANVLTF,TGTGCCACCAGCAGAGATGCCGGGCGGGGGGCCAACGTCCTGACTTTC
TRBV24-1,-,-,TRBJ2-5,CATSDLTQGETQYF,TGTGCCACCAGTGATTTAACGCAGGGAGAGACCCAGTACTTC
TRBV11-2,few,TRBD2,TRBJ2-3,CASSTLGGGGTDTQYF,TGTGCCAGCAGCACCCTGGGCGGGGGGGGCACAGATACGCAGTATTTT
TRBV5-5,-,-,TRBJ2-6,CASSSFGAGANVLTF,TGTGCCAGCAGCTCGTTCGGGGCTGGGGCCAACGTCCTGACTTTC
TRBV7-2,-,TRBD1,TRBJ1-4,CASSSQGVVTNEKLFF,TGTGCCAGCAGCTCCCAGGGGGTTGTAACTAATGAAAAACTGTTTTTT
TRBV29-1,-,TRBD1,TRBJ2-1,CSVSQGAGGNEQFF,TGCAGCGTTTCCCAGGGGGCAGGAGGCAATGAGCAGTTCTTC
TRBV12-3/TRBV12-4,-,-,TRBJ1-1,CASSSGGRNTEAFF,TGTGCCAGCAGTTCCGGCGGCCGGAACACTGAAGCTTTCTTT
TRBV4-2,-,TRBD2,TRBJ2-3,CASSHLAGDGTDTQYF,TGTGCCAGCAGCCACCTAGCGGGGGACGGCACAGATACGCAGTATTTT
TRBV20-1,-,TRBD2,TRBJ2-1,CSARDGIAGSSYNEQFF,TGCAGTGCTAGAGATGGCATAGCGGGGAGCTCCTACAATGAGCAGTTCTTC
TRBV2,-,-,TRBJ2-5,CASIGREGETQYF,TGTGCCAGCATTGGAAGGGAAGGGGAGACCCAGTACTTC
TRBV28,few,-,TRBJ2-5,CASSSDWEVRETQYF,TGTGCCAGCAGTTCGGATTGGGAGGTCCGGGAGACCCAGTACTTC
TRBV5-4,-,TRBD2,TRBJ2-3,CASSRLAGGQDTQYF,TGTGCCAGCAGCCGACTAGCGGGAGGGCAAGATACGCAGTATTTT
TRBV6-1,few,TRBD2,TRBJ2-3,CASTNNVPGLAGGTDTQYF,TGTGCCAGCACAAACAATGTCCCGGGACTAGCGGGAGGCACAGATACGCAGTATTTT
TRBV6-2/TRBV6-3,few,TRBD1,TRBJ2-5,CASTKGDSALPQETQYF,TGTGCCAGCACCAAGGGGGACAGCGCCCTACCTCAAGAGACCCAGTACTTC
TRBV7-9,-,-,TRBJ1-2,CASSLGTAANYGYTF,TGTGCCAGCAGCTTAGGGACAGCAGCTAACTATGGCTACACCTTC
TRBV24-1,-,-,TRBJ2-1,CATSDRRGGSSYNEQFF,TGTGCCACCAGTGATCGACGGGGCGGTAGCTCCTACAATGAGCAGTTCTTC
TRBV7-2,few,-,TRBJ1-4,CASSQRPNEKLFF,TGTGCCAGCAGCCAGAGACCTAATGAAAAACTGTTTTTT
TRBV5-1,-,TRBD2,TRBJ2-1,CASSLASGGASYNEQFF,TGCGCCAGCAGCTTGGCTAGCGGGGGGGCCTCCTACAATGAGCAGTTCTTC
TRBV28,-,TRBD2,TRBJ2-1,CASSLMGLAAYNEQFF,TGTGCCAGCAGTTTAATGGGACTAGCGGCCTACAATGAGCAGTTCTTC
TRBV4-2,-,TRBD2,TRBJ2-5,CASSQGERLAGGVETQYF,TGTGCCAGCAGCCAAGGGGAGAGGCTAGCGGGAGGGGTAGAGACCCAGTACTTC
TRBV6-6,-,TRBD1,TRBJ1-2,CASSFTGGAGYGYTF,TGTGCCAGCAGTTTTACAGGGGGCGCCGGCTATGGCTACACCTTC
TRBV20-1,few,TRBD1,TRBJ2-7,CSALNSGTGDYEQYF,TGCAGTGCTCTAAATTCCGGGACAGGAGATTACGAGCAGTACTTC
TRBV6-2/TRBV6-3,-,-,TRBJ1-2,CASSRQGQGYTF,TGTGCCAGCAGTCGTCAGGGGCAAGGCTACACCTTC
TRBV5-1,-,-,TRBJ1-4,CASSLVSGANEKLFF,TGCGCCAGCAGCTTGGTATCGGGGGCTAATGAAAAACTGTTTTTT
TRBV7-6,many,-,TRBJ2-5,CASSHPPQGETQYF,TGTGCCAGCAGCCATCCCCCACAGGGCGAGACCCAGTACTTC
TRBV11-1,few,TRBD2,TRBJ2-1,CASSLGLAGVVFRDEQFF,TGTGCCAGCAGCTTAGGACTAGCGGGAGTGGTGTTTAGGGATGAGCAGTTCTTC
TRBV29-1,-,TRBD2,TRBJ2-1,CSVSGRLNNNEQFF,TGCAGCGTCTCCGGGAGGTTAAATAACAATGAGCAGTTCTTC
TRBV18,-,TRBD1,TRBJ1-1,CASLTTGGTEAFF,TGTGCCAGCCTAACGACAGGGGGCACTGAAGCTTTCTTT
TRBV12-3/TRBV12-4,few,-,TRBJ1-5,CASSEQDINQPQHF,TGTGCCAGCAGTGAGCAGGACATCAATCAGCCCCAGCATTTT
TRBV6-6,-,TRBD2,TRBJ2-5,CASSPISAGPPKETQYF,TGTGCCAGCAGCCCTATTTCAGCGGGGCCCCCTAAGGAGACCCAGTACTTC
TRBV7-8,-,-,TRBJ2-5,CASSLAGGREETQYF,TGTGCCAGCAGCTTAGCTGGTGGACGGGAGGAGACCCAGTACTTC
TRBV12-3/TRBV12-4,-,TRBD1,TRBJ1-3,CASSLRTGSGNTIYF,TGTGCCAGCAGTTTGAGGACAGGGTCTGGAAACACCATATATTTT
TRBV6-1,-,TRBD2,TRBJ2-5,CASSEPGLVFREQYF,TGTGCCAGCAGTGAACCGGGACTAGTATTCAGGGAGCAGTACTTC